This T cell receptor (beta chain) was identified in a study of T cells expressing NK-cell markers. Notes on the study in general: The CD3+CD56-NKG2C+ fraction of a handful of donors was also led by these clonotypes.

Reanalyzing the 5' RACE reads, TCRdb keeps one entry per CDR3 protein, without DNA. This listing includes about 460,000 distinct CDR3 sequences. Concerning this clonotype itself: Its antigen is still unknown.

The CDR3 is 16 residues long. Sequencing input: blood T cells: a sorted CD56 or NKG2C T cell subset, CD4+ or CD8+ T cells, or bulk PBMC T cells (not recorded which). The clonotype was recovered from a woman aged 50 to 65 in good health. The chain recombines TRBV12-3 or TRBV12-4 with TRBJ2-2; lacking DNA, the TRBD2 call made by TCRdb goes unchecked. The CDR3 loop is CASSSRRLLDTGELFF.